This T cell receptor (beta chain) emerged from a study of T cells in Graves' hyperthyroidism and ophthalmopathy (dated by TCRdb to the late 2010s). A note on the overall study: Peripheral blood samples were taken at initial diagnosis, before any treatment was given. TCR V-J signatures able to tell the groups apart were searched for in a discovery cohort of 100 patients, of whom over 40 had Graves' ophthalmopathy and more than 55 had stable Graves' hyperthyroidism. Prospective prediction of ophthalmopathy was tested in an independent validation cohort of under 20 hyperthyroidism patients and 15 to 17 patients who later progressed to ophthalmopathy. The 100 or so discovery patients were divided at random into training and test sets in a 7:3 ratio. In addition, the study compared T-cell repertoires in thyroid tissue and in blood from five to seven Graves' hyperthyroidism patients. After blood sampling, hyperthyroidism patients were treated with methimazole at a starting dose of 30 mg daily, and ophthalmopathy patients were treated with high-dose intravenous methylprednisolone. The paper reports TCR Vbeta CDR3 sequencing of 140 or so peripheral blood samples: approximately 43 ophthalmopathy, roughly 80 hyperthyroidism and around 17 progressor patients. Overall study results and their limits: In validation, the model predicted progression to ophthalmopathy a median of 6.5 months before onset, with over 55% sensitivity and more than 72% specificity. Sample size was not statistically predetermined, and blinding of investigators to group allocation was not performed. In cross-validation, a model built on a 13 V-J signature told ophthalmopathy apart from stable hyperthyroidism with under 90% sensitivity and around 81% specificity, and in testing the same model reached 80%/75%. Blood samples also contained most of the expanded thyroid clonotypes (frequency above 0.001), which suggests that blood repertoires may reflect thyroid immune responses.

This clonotype has just a few counts. Its cognate antigen has yet to be identified. Base-call qualities are not available, and no considerably larger clone is one nucleotide away. Looking up the germline V gene yields CDR1 SGHDT and CDR2 YYEEEE. V drops 0 bases and J drops 2 bases, leaving 13 bases in between. The CDR3 has 16 amino acids, counting the end cysteine and phenylalanine. Only the CDR3 portion is preserved as DNA: 48 bases, with reading frame beginning at the first base. Stable Graves' hyperthyroidism was defined as no progression to ophthalmopathy during 18 months of follow-up. Hyperthyroidism patients were aged 18 to 65 years and newly diagnosed, with disease duration of less than 2 months. Patients with uncontrolled infections, other autoimmune diseases, pregnancy or lactation were excluded. Diagnoses were based on clinical symptoms, serum thyroxine and TRAb, thyroid ultrasound and orbital computed tomography. PBMCs were separated from under 11 ml of fresh peripheral blood using Ficoll-Paque density gradient centrifugation. Trizol reagent was used to extract total RNA, and RNA quality was then checked on an Agilent 2100 Bioanalyzer.

Amplification of TCR beta CDR3 regions was carried out from RNA transcripts. For the first round of RT-PCR on the TCR CDR3, the HTBI primer set was used together with the Qiagen OneStep RT-PCR kit. Libraries were constructed in a second round of multiplex PCR, after which size selection and purification were performed. Paired-end sequencing of the libraries was performed with 100 bp reads on an Illumina HiSeq2000. Processing in the source paper ran as follows. SOAPnuke was used to process the raw data, with reads discarded if the reads contained adapters or uncalled bases, had a mean Phred below 15, or lacked an exact constant-primer or identifier match. COPE v1.2.5 was used to merge the high-quality paired reads, and each unique nucleotide sequence was defined as a clonotype. Clonotypes were aligned to IMGT TRBV, TRBD and TRBJ reference segments using MiTCR v1.1. The analysis included only V-J combinations with a frequency above 0.0001, which together covered around 99% of the repertoires. The TCS score was defined as F50 (clonal expansion) divided by E x V (chaos), with BLOSUM62-based TCRdist calculated between CDR3 peptides within each V-J. Welch's t-statistics and random forest reduced fewer than 600 V-J features to about 13, which were used in a naive Bayes classifier (R e1071). TCRdb applied fastp at Q25 and MiXCR to the public reads, then kept only in-frame beta chains. Under each unique CDR3 protein, matching rows form one entry showing the most common genes and DNA. Here the V and J calls rest on TCRdb's processing, not on the authors' analysis. The sample contains 550,000 to 600,000 distinct CDR3 sequences, 16% of them found a single time. Of the sample, approximately 18% falls within the top ten clones.

The sequence joins TRBV5-6 to TRBJ2-3; the D gene may be TRBD1 or TRBD2, since each aligns over 5 bases. The sample consisted of blood. The TCR sequence derives from a woman aged 18-35 years with Graves' hyperthyroidism. The DNA sequence is as follows: TGTGCCAGCAGCTTGGAAGGGGCGAGGGACACAGATACGCAGTATTTT. Its translation reads: CASSLEGARDTDTQYF. The full variable domain, with segments outside the CDR3 supplied by the reference TRBV5-6 and TRBJ2-3 proteins, appears as DAGVTQSPTHLIKTRGQQVTLRCSPKSGHDTVSWYQQALGQGPQFIFQYYEEEERQRGNFPDRFSGHQFPNYSSELNVNALLLGDSALYLCASSLEGARDTDTQYFGPGTRLTVL.